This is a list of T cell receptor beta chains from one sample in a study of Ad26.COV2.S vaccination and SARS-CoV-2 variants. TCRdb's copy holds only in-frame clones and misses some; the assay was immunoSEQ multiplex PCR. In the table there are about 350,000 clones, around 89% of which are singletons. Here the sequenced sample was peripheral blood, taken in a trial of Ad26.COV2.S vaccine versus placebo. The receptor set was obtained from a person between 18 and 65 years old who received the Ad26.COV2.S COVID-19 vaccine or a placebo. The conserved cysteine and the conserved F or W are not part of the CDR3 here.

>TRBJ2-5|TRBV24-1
ATSQGAGETQY
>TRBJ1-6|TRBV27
ASSPTQSGAYHSPLH
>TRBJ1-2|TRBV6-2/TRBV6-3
ASSLTGSDYGYT
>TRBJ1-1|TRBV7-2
ASSLMQVNTEAF
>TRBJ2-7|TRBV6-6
ASSSWTSGTYEQY
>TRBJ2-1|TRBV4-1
ASSQIPGQGYNEQF
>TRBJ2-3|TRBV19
ASSMLFGDTQY
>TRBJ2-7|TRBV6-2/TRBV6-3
ASSSRERQGLYGEQY
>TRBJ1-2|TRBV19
ASSGGGGAYGYT
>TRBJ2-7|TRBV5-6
ASSNSVSYEQY
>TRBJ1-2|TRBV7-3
ASSRTAGEGYT
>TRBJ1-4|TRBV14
ASSRGDLTANEKLF
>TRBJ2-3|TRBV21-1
ASSKGPGHLTDTQY
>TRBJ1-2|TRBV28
ASSSPGSYGYT
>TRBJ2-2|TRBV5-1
ASSLESDTGELF
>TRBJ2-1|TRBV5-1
ASSLRAGFSYNEQF
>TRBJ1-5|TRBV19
ASSIFIRALNQPQH
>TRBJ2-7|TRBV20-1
SASFAMHTYEQY
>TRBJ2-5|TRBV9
ASSVESRGARETQY
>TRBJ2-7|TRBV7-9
ASSSSGRVIDEQY
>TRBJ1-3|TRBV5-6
ASSITGAGNTIY
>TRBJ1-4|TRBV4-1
ASSRHRVEKLF
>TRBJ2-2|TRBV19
ASSMNRENTGELF
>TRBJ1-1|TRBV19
ASSMSRNTEAF
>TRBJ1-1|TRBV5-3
ARSPARADTEAF
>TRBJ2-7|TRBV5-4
ASSSQGRYEQY
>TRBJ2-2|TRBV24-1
ATGTENTGELF
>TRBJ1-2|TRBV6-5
ASSYDANYGYT
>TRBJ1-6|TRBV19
ASSISGQDNSPLH
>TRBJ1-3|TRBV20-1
SASNRPGDTIY
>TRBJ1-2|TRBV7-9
ASSLTGQGDGYT
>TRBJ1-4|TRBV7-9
ASSNQMTNEKLF
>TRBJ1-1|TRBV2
ASSLNTEAF
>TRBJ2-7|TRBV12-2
ASRFPGTSIIYLINYEQY
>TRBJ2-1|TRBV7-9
ASSSSGGAVNEQF